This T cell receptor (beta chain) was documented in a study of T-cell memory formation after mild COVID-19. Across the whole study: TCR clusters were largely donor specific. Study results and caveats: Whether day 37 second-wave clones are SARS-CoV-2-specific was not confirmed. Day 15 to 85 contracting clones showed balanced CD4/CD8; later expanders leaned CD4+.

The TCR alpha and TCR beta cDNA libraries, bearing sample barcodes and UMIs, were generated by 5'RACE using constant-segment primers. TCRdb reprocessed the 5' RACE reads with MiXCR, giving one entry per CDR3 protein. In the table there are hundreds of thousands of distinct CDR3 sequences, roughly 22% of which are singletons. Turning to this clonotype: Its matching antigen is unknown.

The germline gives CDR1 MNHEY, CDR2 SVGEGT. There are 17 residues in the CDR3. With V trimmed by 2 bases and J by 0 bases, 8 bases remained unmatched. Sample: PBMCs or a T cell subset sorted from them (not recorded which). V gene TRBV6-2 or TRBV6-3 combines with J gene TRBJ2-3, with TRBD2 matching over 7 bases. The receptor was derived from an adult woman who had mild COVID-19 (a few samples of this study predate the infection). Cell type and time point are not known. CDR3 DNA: TGTGCCAGCAGTTACCCAACTAGCGCGACTAGCACAGATACGCAGTATTTT. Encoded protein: CASSYPTSATSTDTQYF.